The 13 T cell receptor beta chains given below trace back to one sample, sequenced in a study of identical twins. TCRdb reprocessed the 5' RACE reads via MiXCR and lists one record per CDR3 protein. The sample consists of fewer than 500,000 distinct CDR3 sequences, roughly an eighth of them appearing once. The same data also contributed to another study, on yellow fever vaccine responses in identical twins.

Sample: CD4+ T cells sorted from blood. The receptors here all came from a woman aged 18-29 years in good health.

This clonotype was observed a few times. The chain carries TRBV5-4 and TRBJ2-7; 14 bases align to TRBD2. CDR1 and CDR2 (germline): SGHNT, YYREEE (reference sequence). The ends lost 4 bases at V and 2 bases at J; junction bases unmatched: 5. The CDR3 consists of 16 residues. The CDR3 spells CASSPGTSGSTYEQYF. The CDR3 DNA is TGTGCCAGCAGCCCCGGGACTAGCGGGAGTACCTACGAGCAGTACTTC.

In this sample, this clonotype turned up a few times. V gene TRBV5-1 combines with J gene TRBJ2-3; tentative D call: TRBD1 (6 bases). Germline lookup yields CDR1 SGHRS and CDR2 YFSETQ. V was shortened by 6 bases and J by 0 bases, with 11 bases between the two germline ends. The CDR3 extends over 14 amino acids. CDR3 sequence: CASTQDSSTDTQYF. In DNA, the CDR3 is TGCGCCAGCACCCAGGACAGTAGCACAGATACGCAGTATTTT.

The chain has TRBV29-1 and TRBJ1-2; perhaps TRBD1 as D (5 bases). Between the trimmed V and J ends, which lost 4 bases and 5 bases, there was a span of 17 bases. The CDR3 runs to 14 residues. Per germline, CDR1 SQVTM and CDR2 ANQGSEA. The CDR3 coding sequence is TGCAGCGTTGCTGAGTCCTGGGACCGGTATGGCTACACCTTC. Its protein is CSVAESWDRYGYTF.

This clonotype was found a few times. The chain links TRBV24-1 to TRBJ2-1; D is ambiguous. V shed 9 bases and J shed 4 bases, with 15 bases lying between them. CDR1 and CDR2 (germline): KGHDR, SFDVKD. The CDR3 loop spans 14 amino acids. The chain's CDR3 is CATSDSQVYNEQFF. The CDR3 nucleotides read TGTGCCACCTCGGATTCCCAGGTTTACAATGAGCAGTTCTTC.

The table lists this clonotype with many counts. The J gene is TRBJ2-5, the V gene TRBV5-1; 8 positions match TRBD1. This CDR3 is 13 amino acids long. CDR1 and CDR2 from the germline V gene are SGHRS and YFSETQ. Trimming cost V 1 base and J 4 bases; bases outside gene matches: 0. The chain's CDR3 is CASSLQGAETQYF. DNA of the CDR3: TGCGCCAGCAGCTTGCAGGGGGCAGAGACCCAGTACTTC.

This clonotype showed up just a few times. The rearrangement joins TRBV29-1 to TRBJ2-6; unclear D gene. CDR1 SQVTM and CDR2 ANQGSEA come from the germline V gene. The CDR3 is 13 amino acids. This CDR3 reads CSAGNSGANVLTF. The CDR3 DNA sequence: TGCAGTGCCGGTAATTCTGGGGCCAACGTCCTGACTTTC. The full variable domain, in which reference TRBV29-1 and TRBJ2-6 provide the parts outside the CDR3, is SAVISQKPSRDICQRGTSLTIQCQVDSQVTMMFWYRQQPGQSLTLIATANQGSEATYESGFVIDKFPISRPNLTFSTLTVSNMSPEDSSIYLCSAGNSGANVLTFGAGSRLTVL.

There are a few counts of this clonotype. The rearrangement uses TRBV4-2 and TRBJ2-5, with D hard to call. The CDR3 contains 12 residues. The germline V and J ends were trimmed by 0 bases and 5 bases, with 4 bases remaining between them. The germline V gene encodes CDR1 LGHNA and CDR2 YNFKEQ. Written as DNA, the CDR3 is TGTGCCAGCAGCCAAGATTTTGAGACCCAGTACTTC. Residues: CASSQDFETQYF.

This chain links TRBV6-5 with TRBJ2-3; D gene uncertain. The CDR3 length is 13 residues. Per the germline V gene, CDR1 is MNHEY and CDR2 is SVGAGI. Trimming cost V 2 bases and J 1 base, with 4 bases left between them. CDR3 DNA: TGTGCCAGCAGTTACCTTGGCACAGATACGCAGTATTTT. Protein: CASSYLGTDTQYF.

The chain recombines TRBV6-5 with TRBJ2-5; the D gene is possibly TRBD1 (5 bases). Germline assignment: CDR1 MNHEY and CDR2 SVGAGI. The CDR3 loop spans 15 amino acids. Trimming pared 0 bases from V and 2 bases from J, leaving 10 bases between. CDR3 loop: CASSYSGAIQETQYF. The CDR3, as DNA: TGTGCCAGCAGTTACTCAGGGGCCATTCAAGAGACCCAGTACTTC.

This clonotype was counted only a few times. The chain is built from TRBV4-1 and TRBJ1-1; no reliable D call. Germline values: CDR1 MGHRA, CDR2 YSYEKL. V was cut by 1 base and J by 5 bases, with 14 bases left in between. This CDR3 has 15 residues. The CDR3 here is CASSQVRQLGTEAFF. Here the CDR3 DNA reads TGCGCCAGCAGCCAAGTACGTCAGTTAGGGACTGAAGCTTTCTTT.

The CDR3 nucleotides are TGCGCCAGCAGCCAAGATATTGAGATGAGCGGGAGACAAGAGACCCAGTACTTC. Its translation: CASSQDIEMSGRQETQYF. V usage is TRBV4-3 and J usage is TRBJ2-5, with 8 bases fitting TRBD2. Germline CDR1 LGHNA, CDR2 YSLEER. Trimming at V came to 0 bases and at J to 2 bases, leaving 11 bases not matched to a gene. The CDR3 extends over 18 amino acids.

This clonotype was counted once. The chain is built from TRBV5-1 and TRBJ2-3, with D tentatively TRBD1 (7 bases). This CDR3 is 16 amino acids long. CDR1 is SGHRS, CDR2 YFSETQ, per germline. V was pared by 3 bases and J by 1 base, with 15 bases between. In DNA, the CDR3 is TGCGCCAGCAGCTGGACCGCGGGACAGCGCACAGATACGCAGTATTTT. Its protein product is CASSWTAGQRTDTQYF.

This clonotype has only a few counts. The V call is TRBV15, the J call TRBJ2-3, with TRBD2 matching 7 bases. V was pared by 1 base and J by 11 bases, with 9 bases of the junction left unmatched. The germline V gene has CDR1 LNHNV and CDR2 YYDKDF (reference sequence). This CDR3 region has 14 residues. Here the CDR3 reads CATSRGEGPGRQYF. Here the CDR3 DNA reads TGTGCCACCAGCAGAGGGGAGGGACCCGGCCGGCAGTATTTT.